The T cell receptor (beta chain) described here comes from a study of T cell responses to AZD1222 COVID-19 vaccine. Germline trimming cut 3 bases from V and 5 bases from J; bases unmatched to any gene: 10. The CDR3 has 15 amino acids. The V gene's germline CDR1 is MNHNS and CDR2 SASEGT. Method: immunoSEQ multiplex PCR; TCRdb's copy keeps in-frame clones and lacks some. The sample gives around 140,000 clones, over 80% of which show up once; approximately 3.6% is in the top ten. The source material was peripheral blood, sampled 28 days after the second AZD1222 dose. The chain links TRBV6-1 to TRBJ2-7; 7 bases map to TRBD2. The TCR was taken from an adult who received the AZD1222 COVID-19 vaccine. The CDR3 region has the DNA TGTGCCAGCAGTGATAAGGCGGCTCGGGGGGACGAGCAGTACTTC. Its translation is CASSDKAARGDEQYF.